This T cell receptor (beta chain) was sequenced during a study of shared clonotypes between healthy human individuals. The study's findings and limits: Measured sharing among donors was expected to vary with sequencing depth.

This clone was seen a handful of times. Its specificity is not known. This table comes from immunoSEQ multiplex PCR, and its TCRdb copy is limited to in-frame clones, with some not included. The sample includes hundreds of thousands of clones, 72% of them seen just once. Trimming cost V 5 bases and J 0 bases; bases outside gene matches: 3. This CDR3 has 17 amino acids. Germline CDR1 is SGHNT and CDR2 is YENEEA. Source material: memory CD4+ T cells sorted from blood. Documented subset: CD45RA-negative fraction. The rearrangement uses TRBV11-3 and TRBJ2-6, with TRBD2 matching over 11 bases. The sequence was collected from a woman aged 30 to 39 in good health. CDR3: CASSPTSGASGANVLTF. The DNA of the CDR3 is TGTGCCAGCAGCCCGACTAGCGGGGCCTCTGGGGCCAACGTCCTGACTTTC.